This is a list of T cell receptor beta chains from one sample in a study of blood T cell repertoires in COVID-19. Sequenced by immunoSEQ multiplex PCR; TCRdb stores in-frame clones only, minus some. The table records about 260,000 clones, 88% of them present only once. Sequencing input: PBMCs or T cells enriched from blood (not recorded which). The source of these receptors is a woman between 35 and 50 years old with acute COVID-19. The CDR3 runs from the conserved cysteine through the conserved F or W. A D gene is named only where the DNA matches it firmly. A row's size may be missing; if present it is once, few, many or a size class.

CDR3 DNA: TGTGCCAGCAGCTTGGGCGGGAGGGATCAGCCCCAGCATTTT
CDR3 protein: CASSLGGRDQPQHF
V gene: TRBV5-8
clone size: NA
D gene: NA
J gene: TRBJ1-5

CDR3 DNA: TGTGCCTGGATGGGGGACAGGATCTATGGCTACACCTTC
CDR3 protein: CAWMGDRIYGYTF
V gene: TRBV30
clone size: NA
D gene: TRBD1
J gene: TRBJ1-2

CDR3 DNA: TGTGCCAGCAATGGCGGGAGTAGGGAGGGGAATGAGCAGTTCTTC
CDR3 protein: CASNGGSREGNEQFF
V gene: TRBV28
clone size: NA
D gene: TRBD2
J gene: TRBJ2-1

CDR3 DNA: TGCGCCAGCAGTCGTAGAAGTAGCTCTGGAAACACCATATATTTT
CDR3 protein: CASSRRSSSGNTIYF
V gene: TRBV4-1
clone size: NA
D gene: NA
J gene: TRBJ1-3

CDR3 DNA: TGTGCCAGCAGTGAATATGGAGGGACTGAAGCTTTCTTT
CDR3 protein: CASSEYGGTEAFF
V gene: TRBV25-1
clone size: NA
D gene: NA
J gene: TRBJ1-1

CDR3 DNA: TGTGCCAGCAGCCCCCGGGATTTGAACACTGAAGCTTTCTTT
CDR3 protein: CASSPRDLNTEAFF
V gene: TRBV5-4
clone size: NA
D gene: NA
J gene: TRBJ1-1

CDR3 DNA: TGTGCCAGCACCCTAAGGGCGGGAAACGACGAGCAGTACTTC
CDR3 protein: CASTLRAGNDEQYF
V gene: TRBV6-5
clone size: NA
D gene: NA
J gene: TRBJ2-7

CDR3 DNA: TGCGCCAGCAGCACGGGACAGGCTGCTACCTCACCAGGCTACACCTTC
CDR3 protein: CASSTGQAATSPGYTF
V gene: TRBV5-1
clone size: few
D gene: TRBD1
J gene: TRBJ1-2

CDR3 DNA: TGTGCCAGCAGTTCCCCACCGACAGAAACGGCGGCAACTGAAGCTTTCTTT
CDR3 protein: CASSSPPTETAATEAFF
V gene: TRBV28
clone size: NA
D gene: NA
J gene: TRBJ1-1

CDR3 DNA: TGTGCCAGCAGCTACGTGACAGGGACCACTGAAGCTTTCTTT
CDR3 protein: CASSYVTGTTEAFF
V gene: TRBV11-2
clone size: once
D gene: TRBD1
J gene: TRBJ1-1

CDR3 DNA: TGTGCCAGCAGCTTAGTCGCTAGTGAACCATACACTGAAGCTTTCTTT
CDR3 protein: CASSLVASEPYTEAFF
V gene: TRBV11-2
clone size: NA
D gene: NA
J gene: TRBJ1-1

CDR3 DNA: TGTGCCAGCAGTGAGCAGGGCCGTGTTTTCTACGAGCAGTACTTC
CDR3 protein: CASSEQGRVFYEQYF
V gene: TRBV6-1
clone size: NA
D gene: NA
J gene: TRBJ2-7

CDR3 DNA: TGCGCCAGCAGCTTGGGGAGGTTGTCGAACACTGAAGCTTTCTTT
CDR3 protein: CASSLGRLSNTEAFF
V gene: TRBV5-1
clone size: NA
D gene: NA
J gene: TRBJ1-1

CDR3 DNA: TGTGCCAGTAGTGAGGGGGAAGAGGACATTCAGTACTTC
CDR3 protein: CASSEGEEDIQYF
V gene: TRBV19
clone size: once
D gene: NA
J gene: TRBJ2-4

CDR3 DNA: TGTGCCAGCTCACTTGGACAGGGGGCGGCCCAGGCTGAAGCTTTCTTT
CDR3 protein: CASSLGQGAAQAEAFF
V gene: TRBV18
clone size: NA
D gene: TRBD1
J gene: TRBJ1-1

CDR3 DNA: TGCGCCAGCAGCCGTCCGGCAGAGACAGGCGGCAACTATGGCTACACCTTC
CDR3 protein: CASSRPAETGGNYGYTF
V gene: TRBV4-3
clone size: NA
D gene: NA
J gene: TRBJ1-2

CDR3 DNA: TGTGCCAGTAACCCCGGGGGGGACCGAAACACCATATATTTT
CDR3 protein: CASNPGGDRNTIYF
V gene: TRBV19
clone size: few
D gene: NA
J gene: TRBJ1-3

CDR3 DNA: TGTGCCAGCAGCCCCCGCCAGGCGTCACTCTACGAGCAGTACTTC
CDR3 protein: CASSPRQASLYEQYF
V gene: TRBV7-9
clone size: NA
D gene: NA
J gene: TRBJ2-7

CDR3 DNA: TGTGCCAGCAGTTTCCTAATGAACACTGAAGCTTTCTTT
CDR3 protein: CASSFLMNTEAFF
V gene: TRBV13
clone size: NA
D gene: NA
J gene: TRBJ1-1

CDR3 DNA: TGTGCCAGCAGGGGGGGTTCCCATGGCTACACCTTC
CDR3 protein: CASRGGSHGYTF
V gene: TRBV25-1
clone size: NA
D gene: NA
J gene: TRBJ1-2

CDR3 DNA: TGTGCCAGCAGCCTGGGACAAGGCCGCAATCAGCCCCAGCATTTT
CDR3 protein: CASSLGQGRNQPQHF
V gene: TRBV28
clone size: few
D gene: NA
J gene: TRBJ1-5

CDR3 DNA: TGCAGCGTTTCCGGGGGAACCCAAGAGACCCAGTACTTC
CDR3 protein: CSVSGGTQETQYF
V gene: TRBV29-1
clone size: once
D gene: NA
J gene: TRBJ2-5

CDR3 DNA: TGTGCCAGCCGAGACGCAGACAGGGGGTTTGAAAAACTGTTTTTT
CDR3 protein: CASRDADRGFEKLFF
V gene: TRBV6-5
clone size: NA
D gene: TRBD1
J gene: TRBJ1-4

CDR3 DNA: TGTGCCAGCAGTTTATCGGGCCAGGGATCACCCCTCCACTTT
CDR3 protein: CASSLSGQGSPLHF
V gene: TRBV27
clone size: NA
D gene: NA
J gene: TRBJ1-6

CDR3 DNA: TGTGCCTGGAGTGTATCGAGTTATGGCTACACCTTC
CDR3 protein: CAWSVSSYGYTF
V gene: TRBV30
clone size: NA
D gene: NA
J gene: TRBJ1-2

CDR3 DNA: TGTGCCAGCAGTCCCAGGGGGTTTGCTAATGAAAAACTGTTTTTT
CDR3 protein: CASSPRGFANEKLFF
V gene: TRBV28
clone size: NA
D gene: TRBD1
J gene: TRBJ1-4

CDR3 DNA: TGTGCCAGCAGTTCCAGGGGAAGAGGAGGAGGCTACACCTTC
CDR3 protein: CASSSRGRGGGYTF
V gene: TRBV28
clone size: NA
D gene: NA
J gene: TRBJ1-2

CDR3 DNA: TGTGCCAGCAGTTTCCAAGGACAGGGTCACTACGAGCAGTACTTC
CDR3 protein: CASSFQGQGHYEQYF
V gene: TRBV27
clone size: NA
D gene: TRBD1
J gene: TRBJ2-7

CDR3 DNA: TGTGCCAGCAGCCGAGGGACTAGCGGGACCTCCAACACAGATACGCAGTATTTT
CDR3 protein: CASSRGTSGTSNTDTQYF
V gene: TRBV5-4
clone size: NA
D gene: TRBD2
J gene: TRBJ2-3

CDR3 DNA: TGTGCCAGTAGTATTGGGACAGTTGCAACTAATGAAAAACTGTTTTTT
CDR3 protein: CASSIGTVATNEKLFF
V gene: TRBV19
clone size: once
D gene: TRBD1
J gene: TRBJ1-4

CDR3 DNA: TGTGCCAGCAGAGAGACAGGGGAGAGCTCACCCCTCCACTTT
CDR3 protein: CASRETGESSPLHF
V gene: TRBV7-9
clone size: NA
D gene: TRBD1
J gene: TRBJ1-6

CDR3 DNA: TGTGCCAGTAGTCCCCGGGACAGGGTGAGGCCTGAAGCTTTCTTT
CDR3 protein: CASSPRDRVRPEAFF
V gene: TRBV19
clone size: NA
D gene: TRBD1
J gene: TRBJ1-1

CDR3 DNA: TGCGCCAGCAGCCCAGGGACTAGCGGGATCACAGATACGCAGTATTTT
CDR3 protein: CASSPGTSGITDTQYF
V gene: TRBV4-3
clone size: NA
D gene: TRBD2
J gene: TRBJ2-3

CDR3 DNA: TGTGCCAGCTCATCCGGGACAACTAATGAAAAACTGTTTTTT
CDR3 protein: CASSSGTTNEKLFF
V gene: TRBV18
clone size: NA
D gene: NA
J gene: TRBJ1-4

CDR3 DNA: TGTGCCAGCAGCGTAGAGGGCGGGAGGTACGACAATGAGCAGTTCTTC
CDR3 protein: CASSVEGGRYDNEQFF
V gene: TRBV9
clone size: NA
D gene: TRBD2
J gene: TRBJ2-1

CDR3 DNA: TGTGCCTGGAGTCGGACAGGGGGCGAGTTGAAGCCCCAGCATTTT
CDR3 protein: CAWSRTGGELKPQHF
V gene: TRBV30
clone size: NA
D gene: TRBD1
J gene: TRBJ1-5

CDR3 DNA: TGTGCCAGCAGCTTACTGCTCAGGCAGAACACTGAAGCTTTCTTT
CDR3 protein: CASSLLLRQNTEAFF
V gene: TRBV7-2
clone size: NA
D gene: NA
J gene: TRBJ1-1

CDR3 DNA: TGTGCCAGCAGCCAACAGTACAATGAGCAGTTCTTC
CDR3 protein: CASSQQYNEQFF
V gene: TRBV16
clone size: few
D gene: NA
J gene: TRBJ2-1

CDR3 DNA: TGTGCCAGCAATAGACAGGGCGATAATTCACCCCTCCACTTT
CDR3 protein: CASNRQGDNSPLHF
V gene: TRBV2
clone size: NA
D gene: TRBD1
J gene: TRBJ1-6

CDR3 DNA: TGCGCCAGTAACGGACAGGGGGTTCAAGAGACCCAGTACTTC
CDR3 protein: CASNGQGVQETQYF
V gene: TRBV5-1
clone size: NA
D gene: TRBD1
J gene: TRBJ2-5

CDR3 DNA: TGTGCCAGCAACCCCCCGGAGGGGGCGGACAATGAGCAGTTCTTC
CDR3 protein: CASNPPEGADNEQFF
V gene: TRBV7-8
clone size: NA
D gene: NA
J gene: TRBJ2-1

CDR3 DNA: TGTGCCAGCAGCTTGGGCCGGACAGGCTTCCCTATTAACACCTTC
CDR3 protein: CASSLGRTGFPINTF
V gene: TRBV5-4
clone size: NA
D gene: TRBD1
J gene: TRBJ1-2

CDR3 DNA: TGTGCCAGCAGCACACCCACGGGTGGGGGGAAAGGGACTGAAGCTTTCTTT
CDR3 protein: CASSTPTGGGKGTEAFF
V gene: TRBV7-9
clone size: NA
D gene: NA
J gene: TRBJ1-1

CDR3 DNA: TGTGCCAGCAGTGTCCTGGGACGGACGGGACAATTCTATGGCTACACCTTC
CDR3 protein: CASSVLGRTGQFYGYTF
V gene: TRBV25-1
clone size: NA
D gene: NA
J gene: TRBJ1-2

CDR3 DNA: TGTGCCAGCAGGTATTCCGGGACAGGGGTTCCTGGCTACACCTTC
CDR3 protein: CASRYSGTGVPGYTF
V gene: TRBV5-4
clone size: NA
D gene: TRBD1
J gene: TRBJ1-2

CDR3 DNA: TGTGCCAGCAGGGGACAGGTGAACACTGAAGCTTTCTTT
CDR3 protein: CASRGQVNTEAFF
V gene: TRBV5-6
clone size: NA
D gene: TRBD1
J gene: TRBJ1-1

CDR3 DNA: TGCGCCAGCAGCTGGGGGCCCGGGAGGGGAGATACGCAGTATTTT
CDR3 protein: CASSWGPGRGDTQYF
V gene: TRBV5-1
clone size: NA
D gene: TRBD2
J gene: TRBJ2-3

CDR3 DNA: TGTGCCAGCAGCCGGGACAGGGCGGGCGACACTGAAGCTTTCTTT
CDR3 protein: CASSRDRAGDTEAFF
V gene: TRBV4-2
clone size: NA
D gene: TRBD1
J gene: TRBJ1-1